This T cell receptor (beta chain) is drawn from a study of regulatory T cells in long-lasting Graves disease. Stated time point: newly diagnosed GD, antithyroid drugs for less than 3 months. The TCR library was made from RNA extracted from PBMCs. The length of the CDR3 is 15 residues. V lost 3 bases to trimming and J lost 2 bases, with 11 bases between them. This clonotype was seen ten or more times. Relying on iRepertoire HTBI primers and Arm-PCR of CDR3 regions, the team built TCR beta libraries. Each CDR3 protein gets one entry after TCRdb re-called the multiplex PCR reads with MiXCR. The data show a few hundred thousand distinct CDR3 sequences, around 19% seen once. This sample was shared with a second study, whose subject was T cells in Graves' hyperthyroidism and ophthalmopathy. As reported in that work: Graves' hyperthyroidism is called stable when ophthalmopathy does not progress within 18 months.

This sequence was found in a woman in her twenties or thirties with Graves disease. The V call is TRBV12-3 or TRBV12-4, the J call TRBJ1-5, with D tentatively TRBD1 (6 bases). Sample: peripheral blood mononuclear cells (PBMCs), taken at new diagnosis, from a patient treated with antithyroid drugs. The CDR3: CASSFSGAGNQPQHF. In nucleotides, the CDR3 is TGTGCCAGCAGTTTTTCGGGGGCTGGCAATCAGCCCCAGCATTTT.